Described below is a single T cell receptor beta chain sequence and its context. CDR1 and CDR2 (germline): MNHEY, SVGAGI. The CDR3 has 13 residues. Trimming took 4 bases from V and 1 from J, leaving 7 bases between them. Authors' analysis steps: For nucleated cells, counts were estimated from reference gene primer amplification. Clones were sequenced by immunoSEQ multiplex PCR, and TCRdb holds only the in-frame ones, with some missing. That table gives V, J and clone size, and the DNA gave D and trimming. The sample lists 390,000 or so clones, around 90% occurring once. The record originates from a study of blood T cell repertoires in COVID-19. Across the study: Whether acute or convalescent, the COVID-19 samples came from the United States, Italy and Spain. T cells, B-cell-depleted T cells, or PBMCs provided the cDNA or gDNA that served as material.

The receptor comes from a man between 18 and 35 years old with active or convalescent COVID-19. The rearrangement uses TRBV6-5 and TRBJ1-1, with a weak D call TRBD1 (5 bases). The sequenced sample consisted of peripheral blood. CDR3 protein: CASSSRENTEAFF. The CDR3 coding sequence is TGTGCCAGCAGTTCCAGGGAGAACACTGAAGCTTTCTTT.